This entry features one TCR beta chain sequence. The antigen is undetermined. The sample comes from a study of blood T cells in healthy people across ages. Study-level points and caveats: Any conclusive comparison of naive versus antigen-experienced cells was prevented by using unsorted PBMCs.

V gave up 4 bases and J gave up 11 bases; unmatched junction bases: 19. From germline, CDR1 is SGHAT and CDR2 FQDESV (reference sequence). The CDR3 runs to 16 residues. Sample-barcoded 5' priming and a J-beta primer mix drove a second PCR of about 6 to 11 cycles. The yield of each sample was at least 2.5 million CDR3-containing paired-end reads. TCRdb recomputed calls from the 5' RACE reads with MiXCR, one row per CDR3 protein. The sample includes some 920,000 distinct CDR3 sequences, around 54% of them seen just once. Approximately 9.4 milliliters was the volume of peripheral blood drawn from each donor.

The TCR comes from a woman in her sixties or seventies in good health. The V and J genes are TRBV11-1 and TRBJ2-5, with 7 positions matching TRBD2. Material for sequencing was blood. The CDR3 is CASSSPEWAAGNQQYF. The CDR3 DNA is TGTGCCAGCAGCTCCCCGGAATGGGCAGCGGGAAATCAGCAGTACTTC.